This TCR beta chain was profiled in a study of T cells after somatic rescue of genetic block. Clones were sequenced by immunoSEQ multiplex PCR, and TCRdb holds only the in-frame ones, with some missing. The sample includes roughly 51,000 clones, about 96% seen only once; the top ten take roughly 0.077%. The source of this sequence is a child younger than two. The sequencing sample was made of peripheral blood mononuclear cells (PBMCs).

Here the CDR3 DNA reads TGTGCCAGCAGCTCACGAACAGGGGGTCCAGATACGCAGTATTTT. It is translated as CASSSRTGGPDTQYF. V and J are TRBV6-7 and TRBJ2-3; 8 bases agree with TRBD1. TRBV6-7 is an open reading frame, and its role is uncertain. V trimming: 6 bases; J trimming: 4 bases; junction bases outside the gene matches: 9. This CDR3 has 15 residues.